This TCR beta chain was observed in a study of blood T cell repertoires in COVID-19. Study overall: T cells, B-cell-depleted T cells, or PBMCs provided the cDNA or gDNA that served as material.

The V gene end was trimmed by 5 bases and the J gene end by 3 bases; junction bases not matched to a gene: 9. The germline CDR1 and CDR2 sequences are ENHRY and SYGVKD. The CDR3 spans 16 residues. The method was immunoSEQ multiplex PCR; TCRdb's version includes in-frame clones alone and lacks a portion of them. The table has 110,000 or so clones, approximately 78% seen once; the top ten hold less than 20%. This TCR was recovered from a woman aged 80 or over with acute or convalescent COVID-19. The chain is built from TRBV10-3 and TRBJ2-2; TRBD1 aligns across 7 bases. The sample taken for sequencing was peripheral blood. Written as DNA, the CDR3 is TGTGCCATCAGTCAACAACAGGGGCTGGACACCGGGGAGCTGTTTTTT. This encodes CAISQQQGLDTGELFF.